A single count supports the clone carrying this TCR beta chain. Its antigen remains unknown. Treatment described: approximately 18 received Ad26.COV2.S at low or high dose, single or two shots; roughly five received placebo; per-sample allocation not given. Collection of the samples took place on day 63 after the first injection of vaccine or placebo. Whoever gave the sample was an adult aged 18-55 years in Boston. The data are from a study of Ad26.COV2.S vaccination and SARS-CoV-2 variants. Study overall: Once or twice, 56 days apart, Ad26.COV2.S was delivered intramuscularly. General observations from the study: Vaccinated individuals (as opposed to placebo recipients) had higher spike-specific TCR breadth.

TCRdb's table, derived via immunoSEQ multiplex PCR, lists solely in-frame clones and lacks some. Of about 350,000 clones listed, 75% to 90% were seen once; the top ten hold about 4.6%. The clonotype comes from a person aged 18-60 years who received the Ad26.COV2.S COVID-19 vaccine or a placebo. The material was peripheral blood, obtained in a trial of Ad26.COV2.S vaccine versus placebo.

This chain's CDR3 is CSGGEGLNEQFF. In DNA form, the CDR3 reads TGCAGTGGGGGGGAGGGTTTAAATGAGCAGTTCTTC. The V gene is TRBV29-1, the J gene TRBJ2-1; TRBD2 aligns across 7 bases. The CDR3 length is 12 residues. Per germline, CDR1 SQVTM and CDR2 ANQGSEA.